The rows below give T cell receptor beta chains drawn from one sample of a study of cytomegalovirus exposure and HLA in healthy donors. Assay used: immunoSEQ multiplex PCR; TCRdb lists only in-frame clones, some missing. The sample holds roughly 200,000 clones; 77% are singletons and the top ten take around 3.4%. The sequenced sample consisted of PBMCs. Receptors originate from an older woman in good health and CMV-seropositive. CDR3s include the opening cysteine and the closing phenylalanine or tryptophan. The D gene is left open where the match is weak. Expanded clones are given a class, and other clones once, few, many or no size at all.

CDR3nt | CDR3aa | d_gene | abundance | j_gene | v_gene
TGTGCCTGGAGTCGGGGGGCCAACAATGAGCAGTTCTTC | CAWSRGANNEQFF | - | few | TRBJ2-1 | TRBV30
TGTGCCATCAGTGACGTAGCAAATTACACCTTC | CAISDVANYTF | - | - | TRBJ1-2 | TRBV10-3
TGTGCCAGCAGCCCCACGAGCGGCTACAATGAGCAGTTCTTC | CASSPTSGYNEQFF | - | - | TRBJ2-1 | TRBV5-6
TGCGCCAGCAGCCAGGAGAGGGGAGGGGTAGGAATGTCCGGCAATGAGCAGTTCTTC | CASSQERGGVGMSGNEQFF | TRBD2 | once | TRBJ2-1 | TRBV4-1
TGCGCCAGCATGGGATCAGGGCTTAATGAAAAACTGTTTTTT | CASMGSGLNEKLFF | - | - | TRBJ1-4 | TRBV5-1
TGTGCCAGCAGTGGAGGAGGGACTAGCGGTCTCCAAGAGACCCAGTACTTC | CASSGGGTSGLQETQYF | TRBD2 | - | TRBJ2-5 | TRBV27
TGCGCCAGCAGCTTGGAATCAGGGCAGAATCAGCCCCAGCATTTT | CASSLESGQNQPQHF | - | - | TRBJ1-5 | TRBV5-1
TGTGCCAGCAGCCCAGGGGACCCGAACACTGAAGCTTTCTTT | CASSPGDPNTEAFF | - | - | TRBJ1-1 | TRBV5-4
TGTGCCGCAGGACAGGGGAAAGAGACCCAGTACTTC | CAAGQGKETQYF | TRBD1 | - | TRBJ2-5 | TRBV10-3
TGTGCCAGCAGCGTAGATCAGGGGCCCGGGTCAAAACTGTTTTTT | CASSVDQGPGSKLFF | - | - | TRBJ1-4 | TRBV9
TGTGCCAGCTCACCCCTCGACAGGTCTGAGCCCCAGCATTTT | CASSPLDRSEPQHF | - | once | TRBJ1-5 | TRBV18
TGCGCCAGCCGTCGGACCGGGACAGGGGTCGGAAACACTGAAGCTTTCTTT | CASRRTGTGVGNTEAFF | TRBD1 | - | TRBJ1-1 | TRBV5-1
TGCAGCGCCTCAGACAGGGAGCAAAGTAATGGGGCCAACGGCCTGACTTTC | CSASDREQSNGANGLTF | TRBD1 | - | TRBJ2-6 | TRBV29-1
TGTGCCAGCAGCCGGACAGGGATGGCGATGAACACTGAAGCTTTCTTT | CASSRTGMAMNTEAFF | TRBD1 | - | TRBJ1-1 | TRBV4-2
TGCGCCAGCAGCTACGGGGACACCAGCTACGAGCAGTACTTC | CASSYGDTSYEQYF | - | few | TRBJ2-7 | TRBV5-1
TGTGCCAGCAGCGGGACAGGGGGCAGTGAGACCCAGTACTTC | CASSGTGGSETQYF | TRBD1 | few | TRBJ2-5 | TRBV2
TGTGCCAGCAGCCCGACACAGGGGACCCTTGGCTACACCTTC | CASSPTQGTLGYTF | TRBD1 | few | TRBJ1-2 | TRBV4-2